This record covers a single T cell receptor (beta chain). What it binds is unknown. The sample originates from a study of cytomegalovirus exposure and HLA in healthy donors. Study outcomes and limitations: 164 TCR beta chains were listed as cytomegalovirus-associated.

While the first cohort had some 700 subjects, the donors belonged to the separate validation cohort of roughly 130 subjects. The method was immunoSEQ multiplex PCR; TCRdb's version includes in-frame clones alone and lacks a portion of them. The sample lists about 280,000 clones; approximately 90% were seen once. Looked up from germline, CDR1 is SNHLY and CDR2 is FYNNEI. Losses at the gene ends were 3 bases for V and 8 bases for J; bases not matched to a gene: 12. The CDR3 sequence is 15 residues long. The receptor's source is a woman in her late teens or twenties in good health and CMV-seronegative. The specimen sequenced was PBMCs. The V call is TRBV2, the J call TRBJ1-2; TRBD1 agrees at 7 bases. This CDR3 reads CASSDRDRTGGGYTF. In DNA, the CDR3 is TGTGCCAGCAGTGATCGAGACAGGACAGGAGGGGGCTACACCTTC.